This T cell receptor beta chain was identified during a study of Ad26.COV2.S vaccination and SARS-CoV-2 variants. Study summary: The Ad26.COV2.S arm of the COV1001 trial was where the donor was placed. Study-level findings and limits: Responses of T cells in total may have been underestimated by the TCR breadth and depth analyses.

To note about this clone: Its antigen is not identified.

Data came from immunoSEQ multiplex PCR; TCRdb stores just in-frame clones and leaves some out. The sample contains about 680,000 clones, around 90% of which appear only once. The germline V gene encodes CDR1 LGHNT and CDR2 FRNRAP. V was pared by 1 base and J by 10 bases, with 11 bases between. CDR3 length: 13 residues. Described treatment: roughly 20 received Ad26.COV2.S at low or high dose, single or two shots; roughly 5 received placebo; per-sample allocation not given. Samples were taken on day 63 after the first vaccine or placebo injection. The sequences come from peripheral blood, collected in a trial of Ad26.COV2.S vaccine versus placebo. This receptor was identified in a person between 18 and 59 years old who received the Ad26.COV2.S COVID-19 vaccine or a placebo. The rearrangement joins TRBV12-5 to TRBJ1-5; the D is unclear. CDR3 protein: CASGLGLIRPQHF. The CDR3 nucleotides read TGTGCTAGTGGTTTGGGGCTGATCCGTCCCCAGCATTTT.